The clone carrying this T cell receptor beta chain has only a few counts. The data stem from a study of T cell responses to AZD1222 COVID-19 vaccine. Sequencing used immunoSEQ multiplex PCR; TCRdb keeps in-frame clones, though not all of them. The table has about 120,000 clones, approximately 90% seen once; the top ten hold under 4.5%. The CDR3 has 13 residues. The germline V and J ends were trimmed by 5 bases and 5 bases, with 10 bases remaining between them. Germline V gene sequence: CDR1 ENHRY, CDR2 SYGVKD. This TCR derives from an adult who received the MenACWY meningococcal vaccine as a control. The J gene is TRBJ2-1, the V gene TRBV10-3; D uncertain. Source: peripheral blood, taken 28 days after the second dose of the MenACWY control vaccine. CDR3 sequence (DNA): TGTGCCATCAGTCCGAGCTTTAACAATGAGCAGTTCTTC. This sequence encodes CAISPSFNNEQFF.